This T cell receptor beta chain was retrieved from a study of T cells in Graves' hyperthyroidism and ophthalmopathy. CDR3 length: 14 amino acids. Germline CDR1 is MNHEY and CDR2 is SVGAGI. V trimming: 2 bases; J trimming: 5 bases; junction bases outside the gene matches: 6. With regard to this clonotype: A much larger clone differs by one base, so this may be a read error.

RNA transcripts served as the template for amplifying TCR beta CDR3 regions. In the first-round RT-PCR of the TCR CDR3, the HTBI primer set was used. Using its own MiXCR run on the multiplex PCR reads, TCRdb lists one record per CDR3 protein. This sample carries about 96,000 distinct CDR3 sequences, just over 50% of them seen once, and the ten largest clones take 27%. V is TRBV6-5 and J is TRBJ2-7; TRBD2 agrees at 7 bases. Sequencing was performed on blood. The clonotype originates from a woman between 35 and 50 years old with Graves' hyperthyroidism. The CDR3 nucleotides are TGTGCCAGCAGTTACAGTGGGACTACCCACGAGCAGTACTTC. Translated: CASSYSGTTHEQYF.